Presented here are 16 T cell receptor beta chains from one specimen sequenced in a study of blood T cell repertoires in COVID-19. Assay used: immunoSEQ multiplex PCR; TCRdb lists only in-frame clones, some missing. The sample consists of over 70,000 clones, more than 60% of them appearing once. Sequenced material: peripheral blood. These receptors all come from a human donor in a cohort sampled during active COVID-19.

This clone has only one observation. V gene TRBV5-8 combines with J gene TRBJ1-1; 7 nucleotides match TRBD1. The CDR3 runs to 15 residues. V dropped 0 bases and J dropped 2; count of bases not matched to a gene: 4. The V gene's germline CDR1 is SGHTS and CDR2 YDEGEE. The CDR3 sequence: CASSLVGTDNTEAFF. The CDR3 bases are TGTGCCAGCAGCTTGGTCGGGACAGATAACACTGAAGCTTTCTTT.

The chain uses TRBV19 and TRBJ2-1; TRBD2 matches 9 bases. This CDR3 is built from 15 residues. The V gene end was trimmed by 5 bases and the J gene end by 7 bases; junction bases not matched to a gene: 9. Looked up from germline, CDR1 is LNHDA and CDR2 is SQIVND (reference sequence). The CDR3 loop is CASSLRSGSLNEQFF. CDR3 bases: TGTGCCAGTAGTCTCCGTAGCGGGAGTCTGAATGAGCAGTTCTTC.

The chain recombines TRBV7-2 with TRBJ1-2; D is perhaps TRBD1 (5 bases). The CDR3 has 14 amino acids. V lost 8 bases to trimming and J lost 7 bases, with 20 bases between them. CDR1 is SGHTA and CDR2 is FQGNSA in the germline V gene. CDR3: CASSRLGEGFGYTF. The CDR3 DNA follows: TGTGCCAGCTCCCGGTTAGGGGAGGGTTTTGGCTACACCTTC.

The chain recombines TRBV18 with TRBJ1-1; weak D call: TRBD1 (5 bases). V was clipped by 8 bases and J by 3 bases, with 13 bases between them. The CDR3 runs 13 residues. CDR1 and CDR2 from the germline V gene are KGHSH and LQKENI. CDR3 region: CASKQVMDTEAFF. In DNA form, the CDR3 reads TGTGCCAGCAAACAGGTCATGGACACTGAAGCTTTCTTT.

This chain uses TRBV5-1 with TRBJ2-2; 10 bases agree with TRBD1. Germline trimming cut 2 bases from V and 6 bases from J; bases unmatched to any gene: 7. The CDR3 runs to 16 residues. In germline, CDR1 is SGHRS, CDR2 YFSETQ. As DNA, the CDR3 is TGCGCCAGCAGCTTAACCGGGACAGGGGTGGCCGGGGAGCTGTTTTTT. Amino acids: CASSLTGTGVAGELFF.

The J gene is TRBJ2-6, the V gene TRBV19, with D maybe TRBD1 (5 bases). This CDR3 comprises 15 residues. Germline values: CDR1 LNHDA, CDR2 SQIVND (reference sequence). The V end was cut by 4 bases, the J end by 1 base, with 8 bases between. This CDR3 is CASSTDISGANVLTF. The CDR3 DNA reads TGTGCCAGTAGTACGGACATTTCTGGGGCCAACGTCCTGACTTTC.

In this sample, this clone turned up a few times. The chain uses TRBV6-6 and TRBJ1-3, with D tentatively TRBD1 (6 bases). The V and J ends lost 6 bases and 4 bases respectively, with 19 bases between them. The length of the CDR3 is 16 residues. Germline V lookup: CDR1 MNHNY, CDR2 SVGAGI (reference sequence). CDR3 region: CASSNTQTGPGNTIYF. The CDR3 region has the DNA TGTGCCAGCAGCAACACTCAGACAGGTCCGGGAAACACCATATATTTT.

The rearrangement links TRBV24-1 to TRBJ2-5; D may be TRBD2 (5 bases). Germline V gene lookup returns CDR1 KGHDR and CDR2 SFDVKD. V was cut by 3 bases and J by 5 bases, with 18 bases left in between. The CDR3 loop spans 16 amino acids. CDR3 DNA: TGTGCCACCAGTGATCCTTCAAAGCTGGGCGGGGAGACCCAGTACTTC. This translates into CATSDPSKLGGETQYF.

This chain joins TRBV6-2 or TRBV6-3 and TRBJ2-1; 9 nucleotides align to TRBD2. J gave up 8 bases and V 1 base, and 3 bases lay outside the gene matches. The CDR3 is 14 amino acids. CDR1 is MNHEY and CDR2 is SVGEGT in the germline V gene. In DNA, the CDR3 is TGTGCCAGCAGTTACTGGACTAGCGCGGATGAGCAGTTCTTC. It yields the protein CASSYWTSADEQFF.

The chain is built from TRBV7-9 and TRBJ1-3; 12 nucleotides line up with TRBD1. CDR1 and CDR2 (germline): SEHNR, FQNEAQ (reference sequence). This CDR3 has 16 residues. V trimming: 0 bases; J trimming: 8 bases; junction bases outside the gene matches: 5. CDR3 protein: CASSLAGTGGTDTIYF. DNA for the CDR3: TGTGCCAGCAGCTTAGCCGGGACAGGGGGCACGGACACCATATATTTT.

V and J are TRBV7-8 and TRBJ2-1; 9 bases line up with TRBD1. Trimming at V came to 1 base and at J to 8 bases, leaving 6 bases not matched to a gene. This CDR3 region has 15 residues. Germline V gene lookup returns CDR1 SGHVS and CDR2 FQNEAQ. The CDR3 region is CASSLVGTGFDEQFF. CDR3 in DNA: TGTGCCAGCAGCTTAGTCGGGACAGGGTTCGATGAGCAGTTCTTC.

CDR3 in amino acids: CASSPGETSGAAKNIQYF. Here the CDR3 DNA reads TGTGCCAGTAGTCCAGGAGAGACTAGCGGGGCAGCCAAAAACATTCAGTACTTC. The rearrangement uses TRBV19 and TRBJ2-4; 11 bases agree with TRBD2. The CDR3 length is 18 residues. Germline lookup yields CDR1 LNHDA and CDR2 SQIVND (reference sequence). V was clipped by 5 bases and J by 0 bases; unmatched bases: 9.

This chain links TRBV7-2 with TRBJ2-3, with 13 positions matching TRBD2. This CDR3 has 16 amino acids. Per the germline V gene, CDR1 is SGHTA and CDR2 is FQGNSA. The trim removed 6 bases at V and 0 bases at J, leaving 3 bases unmatched. CDR3 residues: CASRLAGGASTDTQYF. In DNA form, the CDR3 reads TGTGCCAGCAGACTAGCGGGAGGGGCTAGCACAGATACGCAGTATTTT.

The genes are TRBV5-1 and TRBJ1-1; possibly TRBD1 for D (6 bases). Germline CDR1 reads SGHRS; CDR2 reads YFSETQ. The CDR3 sequence is 14 residues long. Trimming left V 1 base short and J 5 bases short, with 12 bases between. The CDR3: CASSLYREETEAFF. The CDR3 bases are TGCGCCAGCAGCTTGTACAGGGAAGAGACTGAAGCTTTCTTT. Based on the CDR3 plus reference TRBV5-1 and TRBJ1-1, the full variable domain is KAGVTQTPRYLIKTRGQQVTLSCSPISGHRSVSWYQQTPGQGLQFLFEYFSETQRNKGNFPGRFSGRQFSNSRSEMNVSTLELGDSALYLCASSLYREETEAFFGQGTRLTVV.

V and J are TRBV3-1 (or the pseudogene TRBV3-2) and TRBJ2-1; TRBD2 matches 10 bases. The CDR3 loop spans 20 amino acids. With V trimmed by 8 bases and J by 0 bases, 19 bases remained unmatched. Germline V gene lookup returns CDR1 LGHDT and CDR2 YNNKEL (reference sequence). The chain's CDR3 is CASWGISGRSTDRSYNEQFF. The DNA for the CDR3 is TGTGCCAGCTGGGGGATTAGCGGGAGGTCCACCGACCGCTCCTACAATGAGCAGTTCTTC.

J is TRBJ2-7 and V is TRBV14, with 7 bases identical to TRBD2. This CDR3 is 15 amino acids long. The ends lost 0 bases at V and 2 bases at J; junction bases unmatched: 4. Germline loops: CDR1 SGHDN, CDR2 FVKESK. In nucleotides, the CDR3 is TGTGCCAGCAGCCAAGAATGGGGGAGGGCCTACGAGCAGTACTTC. Encoded protein: CASSQEWGRAYEQYF.